Sequencing of this TCR beta chain was carried out in a study of glioma-infiltrating T cells (dated by TCRdb to 2016 to 2017). In terms of the full investigation: Low-grade gliomas were WHO grade II oligodendrogliomas or astrocytomas, and glioblastomas were WHO grade IV tumors sampled at initial rather than recurrent diagnosis. Glioma patients received dexamethasone for six or fewer days before surgery. For blood libraries, the target was about 4.5- to 10-fold sequencing coverage of some 960,000 peripheral T cells. TCR alpha- and beta-chain repertoires were sequenced from glioma tissue, non-neoplastic brain tissue and matched peripheral blood mononuclear cells. To measure divergence between tissue and blood T-cell populations, each tissue-infiltrating repertoire was compared with the peripheral blood repertoire of the same patient. Three low-grade glioma patients, roughly 8 primary glioblastoma patients and three non-glioma patients contributing non-neoplastic brain tissue were included in the paired cohort.

The full study reports these points: Group comparisons rested on small numbers: three non-neoplastic, three low-grade glioma and roughly eight glioblastoma patients. Tissue and blood shared very few CDR3 sequences, a result attributed to high CDR3 diversity and limited sampling. VJ-independent divergence between tissue and blood was lower than expected in non-neoplastic patients but higher than expected in all gliomas, particularly low-grade gliomas. Patients with low tissue-blood divergence were marked by a signature set of shared blood CDR3 motifs, and that set was depleted in highly divergent patients.

Immediately after resection, surgical brain or tumor specimens were cryofrozen in liquid nitrogen, with peripheral blood cells collected concurrently. The CDR3 runs 17 residues from the cysteine to the phenylalanine. CDR3 DNA only is kept here, 51 bases in frame from base 1. V is pruned by 4 bases and J by 2 bases, leaving 10 bases of the junction without a gene match. According to the germline V gene (reference sequence), CDR1 reads MNHEY and CDR2 reads SMNVEV. A word on this clonotype: This clone's antigen is unknown. This may be a read error, as it is one base from a much larger clone.

The iRepertoire nested amplicon-rescue multiplex PCR (arm-PCR) platform was used to amplify TCR alpha and beta CDR3 regions from RNA. For one-step reverse transcription and amplification, roughly 100-450 ng of tissue mRNA or PBMC total RNA was used as input. After bead purification, a secondary multiplex PCR added Illumina adapters, and libraries were gel-purified between 200 and 400 bp. Libraries carried internal 6-nucleotide barcodes used for demultiplexing. Sequencing of libraries was performed on an Illumina MiSeq with 2x220 or 2x250 nucleotide paired-end reads. In the original analysis: Paired reads were merged using FLASH 1.2.11 and aligned with BWA-MEM to the GRCh37 human genome, and TRA and TRB reads were then extracted. An IMGT-derived reference of cassette sequences and CDR3 motifs, with pseudogenes included, was used for V and J assignment. Reads were translated in three frames, and productive CDR3s were defined by a C…FGXG motif without stop codons. Unique combinations of V-J cassette pair and CDR3 amino acid sequence were defined as clonotypes. Hamming distance filtering was applied to reads, with thresholds set by the sequence error rate of each sample in mapped regions. In-frame beta chains were kept once TCRdb had trimmed the public reads at Q25 with fastp and called clones with MiXCR. Each CDR3 protein appears once, grouped with its most common genes and DNA. The V and J calls were not made by the authors but by TCRdb's processing. Within this sample are a few hundred thousand distinct CDR3 sequences, with 35% to 45% of them counted one time only. The ten largest make up more than 10% of the sample.

Sequenced sample: glioma tissue, nonneoplastic brain tissue, or PBMCs (not recorded which). The clonotype comes from a human donor with low-grade glioma or glioblastoma, undergoing nonglioma brain surgery, or in good health (not recorded which). Recombination connected TRBV27 to TRBJ2-3, and 9 junction bases match TRBD1. CDR3 sequence: CASSSGRRTGDTDTQYF. Read as DNA, the sequence is TGTGCCAGCAGTTCGGGGCGGCGGACAGGGGACACAGATACGCAGTATTTT.